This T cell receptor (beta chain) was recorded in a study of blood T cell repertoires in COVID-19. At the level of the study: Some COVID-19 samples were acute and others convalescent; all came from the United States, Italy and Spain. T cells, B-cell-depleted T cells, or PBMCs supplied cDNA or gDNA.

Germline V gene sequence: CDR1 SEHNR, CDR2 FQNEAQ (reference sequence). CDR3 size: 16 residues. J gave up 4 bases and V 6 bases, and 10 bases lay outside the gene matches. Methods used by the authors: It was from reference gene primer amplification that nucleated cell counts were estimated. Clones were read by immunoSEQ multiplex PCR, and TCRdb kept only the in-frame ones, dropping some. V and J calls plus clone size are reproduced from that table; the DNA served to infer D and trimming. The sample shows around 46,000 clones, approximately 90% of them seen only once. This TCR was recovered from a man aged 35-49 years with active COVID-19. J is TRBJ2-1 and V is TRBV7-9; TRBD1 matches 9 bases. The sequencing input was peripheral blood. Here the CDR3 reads CASSPARDRVYNEQFF. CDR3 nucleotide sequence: TGTGCCAGCAGTCCCGCGCGGGACAGGGTGTACAATGAGCAGTTCTTC. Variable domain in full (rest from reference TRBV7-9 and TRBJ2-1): DTGVSQNPRHKITKRGQNVTFRCDPISEHNRLYWYRQTLGQGPEFLTYFQNEAQLEKSRLLSDRFSAERPKGSFSTLEIQRTEQGDSAMYLCASSPARDRVYNEQFFGPGTRLTVL.